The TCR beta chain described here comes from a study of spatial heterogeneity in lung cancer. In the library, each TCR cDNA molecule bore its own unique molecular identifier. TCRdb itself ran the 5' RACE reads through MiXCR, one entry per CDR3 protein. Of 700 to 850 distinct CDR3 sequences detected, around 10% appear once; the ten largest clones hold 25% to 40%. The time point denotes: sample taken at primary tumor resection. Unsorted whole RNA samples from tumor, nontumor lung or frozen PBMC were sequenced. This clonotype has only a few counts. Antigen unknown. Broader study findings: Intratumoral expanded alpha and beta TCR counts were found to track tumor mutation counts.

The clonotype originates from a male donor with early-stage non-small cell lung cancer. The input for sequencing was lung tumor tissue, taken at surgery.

The CDR3 loop is CASSVDRSQYGYTF. The CDR3, as DNA: TGTGCCAGCAGCGTAGACCGTAGTCAATATGGCTACACCTTC. V gene TRBV9 combines with J gene TRBJ1-2; D is unresolved. Germline V gene lookup returns CDR1 SGDLS and CDR2 YYNGEE. V shed 0 bases and J shed 5 bases, with 11 bases lying between them. The length of the CDR3 is 14 residues.